These T cell receptor beta chains were read from a single sample in a study of shared clonotypes between healthy human individuals. Data came from immunoSEQ multiplex PCR; TCRdb stores just in-frame clones and leaves some out. The data contain approximately 720,000 clones, just over 90% of them singletons. The specimen sequenced was naive CD8+ T cells sorted from blood. Receptors were obtained from a man aged 25-45 years in good health. Both conserved end residues are trimmed from each CDR3. Rows may omit the clone size; those that give it use once, few, many or a size class.

>TRBV2|-|TRBJ2-7
ASSEAHRGLSYEQY
>TRBV6-5|-|TRBJ1-5
ASTLREGHQPQH
>TRBV15|-|TRBJ2-5
ATSREGRGQETQY
>TRBV7-8|-|TRBJ2-7
ASSLVQGKGSYEQY
>TRBV29-1|-|TRBJ2-3
SVEDRSSTDTQY
>TRBV28|once|TRBJ1-2
ASSFQVPRPNYGYT
>TRBV7-3|-|TRBJ2-2
ASSFPSDRGSPGELF
>TRBV29-1|-|TRBJ2-1
SYVPDSHNEQF
>TRBV2|-|TRBJ2-5
ASSEGHVGETQY
>TRBV18|once|TRBJ2-5
ASSPRGGDTRETQY
>TRBV5-4|-|TRBJ2-6
ASMFSGANVLT
>TRBV7-9|once|TRBJ2-2
ASSGQGGGELF
>TRBV4-3|-|TRBJ2-3
ASSQDRGGRKTDTQY
>TRBV2|-|TRBJ1-4
ASWYEKLF
>TRBV27|-|TRBJ2-7
ASRPGGVYEQY
>TRBV27|-|TRBJ2-7
ASSIGLAGYEQY
>TRBV4-1|-|TRBJ2-1
ASSTGMRGSSYNEQF
>TRBV28|-|TRBJ2-1
ATDPLQGKYNEQF
>TRBV9|-|TRBJ1-1
ASNIGGMNTEAF
>TRBV4-1|-|TRBJ2-7
ASSQAPRAAGTYEQY
>TRBV7-6|-|TRBJ2-7
ASSLSGTSGLYEQY
>TRBV6-5|once|TRBJ2-7
VSSYKPPGSSYEQY
>TRBV6-1|once|TRBJ1-2
ASKKNYGYT
>TRBV2|-|TRBJ1-5
ASRRDRGDNQPQH
>TRBV6-5|-|TRBJ2-7
ASSYSGSYEQY
>TRBV7-2|-|TRBJ2-7
ASSFANTYEQY
>TRBV28|-|TRBJ1-4
ASSTTTNEKLF
>TRBV5-4|-|TRBJ2-5
ASRDGGNQETQY
>TRBV18|-|TRBJ2-7
ASSPRGRQTYEQY
>TRBV7-9|-|TRBJ2-3
ASSLLGGGRTDTQY
>TRBV29-1|-|TRBJ2-1
SVGTGGGWSNEQF
>TRBV7-8|-|TRBJ2-7
ASSLSVVHEQY
>TRBV29-1|-|TRBJ2-5
SVEDREKETQY
>TRBV28|-|TRBJ2-7
ASTPRGPSYYEQY
>TRBV10-1|-|TRBJ2-3
ASSESSGGPRDTQY
>TRBV19|-|TRBJ2-2
ASSMGTRSRFSNTGELF
>TRBV14|-|TRBJ2-7
ASSLLVPTSSHYEQY
>TRBV30|-|TRBJ2-3
AWTAPGGMTDTQY
>TRBV27|-|TRBJ2-2
ASSSDRNTGELF
>TRBV5-4|-|TRBJ2-1
ASSLLFAGEGDNEQF
>TRBV7-9|-|TRBJ2-7
ASSLLMAYEQY
>TRBV5-5|-|TRBJ2-1
ASSPRSGAAYNEQF
>TRBV7-9|-|TRBJ2-7
ASSLARTGYYEQY
>TRBV4-1|-|TRBJ1-5
ASSQEGLGEDQPQH
>TRBV5-6|-|TRBJ1-4
ASSLEANEKLF
>TRBV6-1|-|TRBJ1-5
ASSELTSLNQPQH
>TRBV6-5|-|TRBJ2-7
ASSPFRRYEQY
>TRBV4-1|-|TRBJ1-2
ASSQTEEGVYGYT
>TRBV13|-|TRBJ2-2
ASSLMEGGPSNTGELF
>TRBV29-1|-|TRBJ2-7
SVEDPREGRGTYEQY
>TRBV4-1|-|TRBJ2-7
ASSQDRVGGLASYEQY
>TRBV7-7|-|TRBJ2-5
ASSPGTRGKETQY
>TRBV5-1|few|TRBJ2-7
ASTPGGAYEQY
>TRBV7-2|-|TRBJ2-7
ASSPGYRVYEQY
>TRBV18|-|TRBJ2-3
ASSPQGGGLGVDTQY
>TRBV9|-|TRBJ1-2
ASSVDGTGTDYGYT